This is a list of T cell receptor beta chains from one sample in a study of T-cell memory formation after mild COVID-19. TCRdb redid the calling of the 5' RACE reads with MiXCR, one entry per CDR3 protein. The sample contains tens of thousands of distinct CDR3 sequences, over 13% of which appear only once. Sample: PBMCs or a T cell subset sorted from them (not recorded which). These receptors were collected from a man aged 18-30 years who had mild COVID-19 (a few samples of this study predate the infection). Cell type and time point are not known. CDR3s leave out the opening cysteine and the closing phenylalanine or tryptophan.

v_gene	j_gene	CDR3aa
TRBV20-1	TRBJ2-7	SVTTRSSYEQY
TRBV5-1	TRBJ2-2	ASSLGQGASTGELF
TRBV6-5	TRBJ2-2	ASSHRGSNTGELF
TRBV7-3	TRBJ2-1	ASSALGGLVNEQF
TRBV4-1	TRBJ2-1	ASSHESGPNEQF
TRBV20-1	TRBJ1-1	SAKRYEGRSTEAF
TRBV28	TRBJ2-1	ASMWGNNEQF
TRBV29-1	TRBJ2-1	SVVPGAEGEF
TRBV14	TRBJ2-6	ASSHRFGSGANVLT
TRBV5-5	TRBJ2-3	ASSPGRGADTQY
TRBV18	TRBJ1-2	ASSPPLRDRANYGYT
TRBV4-2	TRBJ2-5	ASSPRAGGLQETQY
TRBV5-1	TRBJ2-5	ASSRTGSAQETQY
TRBV6-5	TRBJ2-3	ASSYRRGPPTDTQY
TRBV28	TRBJ1-1	ASSLVREDTEAF
TRBV4-2	TRBJ2-3	ASSLTSGGPDTQY
TRBV9	TRBJ2-4	ASSVEGLAAKNIQY
TRBV4-3	TRBJ2-3	ASSQDERVTDTQY
TRBV10-3	TRBJ2-7	AQSEWPGREQY
TRBV27	TRBJ2-3	ASSPGIEWDTQY
TRBV28	TRBJ1-2	ASRQVGNYGYT
TRBV6-5	TRBJ2-1	ASSYLGYNEQF
TRBV4-1	TRBJ2-7	ASGRPDSEQY
TRBV6-5	TRBJ1-6	ASTPNGGNGSPLH
TRBV20-1	TRBJ2-1	SALRSGQGLNEQF
TRBV12-3/TRBV12-4	TRBJ1-5	ASSLRSNQPQH
TRBV6-6	TRBJ2-3	ASRLADSTDTQY
TRBV7-2	TRBJ2-7	ASSYYGGAVVEQY